The next 10 T cell receptor beta chains were all read from a single sample in a study of blood T cell repertoires in COVID-19. Profiling relied on immunoSEQ multiplex PCR, and the TCRdb table lists in-frame clones only, not all of them. The table has about 210,000 clones, roughly 90% seen once; the top ten hold 1.5% to 2%. The sequenced material came from peripheral blood. The origin of the receptors is a man in his 70s with acute or convalescent COVID-19.

The chain joins TRBV19 to TRBJ1-5; D may be TRBD1 (5 bases). From germline, CDR1 is LNHDA and CDR2 SQIVND (reference sequence). The V gene lost 5 bases and the J gene lost 4 bases, with 15 bases spanning the gap. The CDR3 is made up of 15 amino acids. CDR3 DNA: TGTGCCAGTAGTCTACCGGGGGGTGTTAATCAGCCCCAGCATTTT. Translation gives CASSLPGGVNQPQHF.

The chain couples TRBV19 to TRBJ1-2, with no clear D. Germline V gene lookup returns CDR1 LNHDA and CDR2 SQIVND (reference sequence). The CDR3 spans 14 residues. Trimming took 1 base from V and 2 from J, leaving 8 bases between them. The CDR3 protein is CASSIGGKNYGYTF. As DNA, the CDR3 is TGTGCCAGTAGTATAGGCGGGAAGAACTATGGCTACACCTTC.

The V and J genes are TRBV11-2 and TRBJ1-1, with D possibly TRBD1 on 5 matching bases. CDR3 length: 15 amino acids. Germline assignment: CDR1 SGHAT and CDR2 FQNNGV. Trimming removed 5 bases at V and 5 bases at J, with 18 bases between. The CDR3 spells CASSLRRQLTTEAFF. Here the CDR3 DNA reads TGTGCCAGCAGCCTCAGGCGACAGCTTACAACTGAAGCTTTCTTT.

The chain joins TRBV30 to TRBJ1-1, with a tentative D call TRBD1 (5 bases). Germline assignment: CDR1 GTSNPN and CDR2 SVGIG (reference sequence). The CDR3 extends over 13 amino acids. The V end lost 1 base, the J end lost 0 bases, and 6 bases lay between the germline ends. CDR3 sequence reads: CAWSGQLNTEAFF. The CDR3 DNA sequence: TGTGCCTGGAGTGGACAGTTGAACACTGAAGCTTTCTTT.

This clone was detected only a few times. The genes are TRBV19 and TRBJ2-2; TRBD1 might be the D (6 bases). Germline-derived CDR1 and CDR2 are LNHDA and SQIVND (reference sequence). Trimming cost V 5 bases and J 7 bases, with 17 bases left between them. The CDR3 is 15 amino acids. Here the CDR3 reads CASSSSQGKGGELFF. The CDR3 DNA follows: TGTGCCAGTAGTTCCTCACAGGGAAAGGGCGGGGAGCTGTTTTTT.

The J gene is TRBJ1-1, the V gene TRBV6-5; TRBD1 is a possible D gene (6 bases). V lost 4 bases to trimming and J lost 0 bases, with 12 bases between them. The CDR3 covers 15 residues. Germline values: CDR1 MNHEY, CDR2 SVGAGI. The CDR3: CASSSRTVVNTEAFF. DNA for the CDR3: TGTGCCAGCAGTTCCCGGACAGTTGTGAACACTGAAGCTTTCTTT.

V gene TRBV30 combines with J gene TRBJ2-7, with D unclear. Germline V gene sequence: CDR1 GTSNPN, CDR2 SVGIG (reference sequence). This CDR3 spans 11 amino acids. The germline V and J ends were trimmed by 2 bases and 3 bases, with 5 bases remaining between them. For the CDR3, the DNA is TGTGCCTGGAGTTCCAACTACGAGCAGTACTTC. This encodes CAWSSNYEQYF.

The chain employs TRBV12-3 or TRBV12-4 and TRBJ1-2; D possibly corresponds to TRBD1 (5 bases). The CDR3 has 13 amino acids. V was cut by 5 bases and J by 6 bases, with 13 bases left in between. The CDR3 region is CASSKSGFHGYTF. CDR3 bases: TGTGCCAGCAGTAAATCAGGGTTCCATGGCTACACCTTC.

This rearrangement joins TRBV6-5 to TRBJ1-2, with D tentatively TRBD1 (6 bases). The germline V and J ends were trimmed by 0 bases and 2 bases, with 7 bases remaining between them. CDR3 length: 14 amino acids. In germline, CDR1 is MNHEY, CDR2 SVGAGI. The CDR3 loop is CASSYSTGNYGYTF. The CDR3 DNA is TGTGCCAGCAGTTACTCGACAGGAAACTATGGCTACACCTTC.

The gene calls are TRBV2 and TRBJ2-7; no firm D call. Germline V gene lookup returns CDR1 SNHLY and CDR2 FYNNEI. The CDR3 contains 12 residues. Between the trimmed V and J ends, which lost 4 bases and 4 bases, there was a span of 8 bases. The CDR3 spells CASSVLNYEQYF. CDR3 DNA sequence: TGTGCCAGCAGTGTATTAAATTACGAGCAGTACTTC.